This TCR beta chain comes out of a study of graft-versus-host responses after intestinal transplantation. Study-wide background: Multivisceral, liver-intestinal, or isolated intestinal grafts went to recipients. Findings and limits, study-wide: Subjects displaying graft-donor T cell macrochimerism possessed elevated graft-versus-host to host-versus-graft clonal ratios inside allografts.

Unmatched junction bases numbered 17, after V lost 4 bases and J lost 7 bases. The CDR3 sequence is 18 residues long. CDR1 is SGHTA, CDR2 FQGNSA, per germline. Clones were sequenced by immunoSEQ multiplex PCR, and TCRdb holds only the in-frame ones, with some missing. This sample yields approximately 32,000 clones, of which about 94% are seen a single time; less than 0.85% belongs to the top ten. A word on this clone: The antigen is unknown.

This sequence joins TRBV7-2 and TRBJ2-2, with TRBD1 identical over 8 bases. The sequence came from a human patient who received an intestinal transplant, so some T cells may come from the graft donor. The sequenced sample was PBMCs, obtained 16 days after intestinal transplant. Here the CDR3 DNA reads TGTGCCAGCAGCTCAGCTTCATTCCGGACAGGGATCAACGGGGAGCTGTTTTTT. Translation gives CASSSASFRTGINGELFF.